This T cell receptor beta chain was documented in a study of T cells in Graves' hyperthyroidism and ophthalmopathy. Absence of ophthalmopathy progression within 18 months defined stable Graves' hyperthyroidism. Newly diagnosed hyperthyroidism, duration under 2 months, in patients aged 18 to 65. V lost 4 bases to trimming and J lost 8 bases, with 12 bases between them. The germline V gene has CDR1 LGHNA and CDR2 YSLEER. The CDR3 loop spans 12 amino acids. Template material for amplifying TCR beta CDR3 regions consisted of RNA transcripts. The HTBI primer set served for first-round RT-PCR of the TCR CDR3. TCRdb redid the calling of the multiplex PCR reads with MiXCR, one entry per CDR3 protein. The data contain roughly 740,000 distinct CDR3 sequences, about 15% of them seen just once; the ten biggest clones take up around 7.7%. This clonotype appeared once.

The chain recombines TRBV4-3 with TRBJ2-7, with D possibly TRBD2 on 6 matching bases. This receptor was identified in a man aged 18 to 29 with Graves' hyperthyroidism. Sequenced: blood. The CDR3 is CASSPDRGKQYF. For the CDR3, the DNA is TGCGCCAGCAGCCCCGACCGGGGGAAGCAGTACTTC.